Listed here are 19 T cell receptor beta chains from one sample, sequenced in a study of blood T cell repertoires in COVID-19. Data came from immunoSEQ multiplex PCR; TCRdb stores just in-frame clones and leaves some out. Found here are fewer than 300,000 clones, about 93% of them singletons; the top ten hold 1.1%. Sequencing was performed on PBMCs or T cells enriched from blood (not recorded which). These receptors originate from a woman in her 30s who had recovered from COVID-19.

The rearrangement links TRBV19 to TRBJ2-1, with D possibly being TRBD2 (5 bases). The germline CDR1 and CDR2 sequences are LNHDA and SQIVND (reference sequence). V gave up 4 bases and J gave up 0 bases, with 10 bases separating them. The CDR3 length is 15 residues. DNA of the CDR3: TGTGCCAGTAGTAGTGGGCTAGCCTCCTACAATGAGCAGTTCTTC. Protein product: CASSSGLASYNEQFF.

The V call is TRBV4-1, the J call TRBJ1-2; 7 positions agree with TRBD1. The V gene end was trimmed by 4 bases and the J gene end by 5 bases; junction bases not matched to a gene: 7. The CDR3 is 14 residues long. The germline V gene has CDR1 MGHRA and CDR2 YSYEKL. In DNA form, the CDR3 reads TGCGCCAGCAGCCGAACAGGGGTAGGGTATGGCTACACCTTC. Protein: CASSRTGVGYGYTF.

The rearrangement uses TRBV6-5 and TRBJ2-2, with 7 bases aligning to TRBD1. V trimming: 2 bases; J trimming: 7 bases; junction bases outside the gene matches: 1. Germline V gives CDR1 MNHEY, CDR2 SVGAGI. The CDR3 is made up of 13 amino acids. The CDR3 nucleotides read TGTGCCAGCAGTTACGACAGGGACGGGGAGCTGTTTTTT. Encoded protein: CASSYDRDGELFF.

This chain connects TRBV5-6 to TRBJ2-1; the D is unclear. Germline-derived CDR1 and CDR2 are SGHDT and YYEEEE. The CDR3 covers 12 residues. Deletions cut 3 bases from V and 5 bases from J, with 6 bases between. CDR3 region: CASSSLDNEQFF. In nucleotides, the CDR3 is TGTGCCAGCAGCTCCTTAGACAATGAGCAGTTCTTC.

Here the CDR3 reads CASSYDRLGTF. In DNA form, the CDR3 reads TGTGCCAGCAGCTACGACAGGTTGGGGACCTTC. The chain has TRBV7-2 and TRBJ1-2; TRBD1 is a possible D gene (6 bases). The length of the CDR3 is 11 residues. Trimming shortened V by 4 bases and J by 14 bases, and 14 bases separated the two germline ends. Germline CDR1 is SGHTA and CDR2 is FQGNSA.

This clone was observed once. The rearrangement links TRBV20-1 to TRBJ2-5; possibly TRBD2 for D (6 bases). The V end lost 3 bases, the J end lost 5 bases, and 13 bases lay between the germline ends. Germline V gene lookup returns CDR1 DFQATT and CDR2 SNEGSKA (reference sequence). The CDR3 totals 13 residues. The CDR3 DNA reads as TGCAGTGCTAGTCACGGGAGTAGGGAGACCCAGTACTTC. Residues: CSASHGSRETQYF.

This sequence joins TRBV19 and TRBJ2-1; 9 nucleotides align to TRBD2. The length of the CDR3 is 15 residues. The germline gives CDR1 LNHDA, CDR2 SQIVND (reference sequence). V was pared by 7 bases and J by 3 bases, with 7 bases of the junction left unmatched. The CDR3 spells CASTLGLAHYNEQFF. The CDR3 region has the DNA TGTGCCAGTACCCTGGGACTAGCCCACTACAATGAGCAGTTCTTC.

The table lists this clone with a few counts. This chain joins TRBV7-9 and TRBJ2-1, with 12 bases identical to TRBD2. Germline loops: CDR1 SEHNR, CDR2 FQNEAQ (reference sequence). CDR3 size: 18 residues. The V and J ends lost 4 bases and 7 bases, in that order; junction bases with no gene match: 14. CDR3 residues: CASSSNSPTSGSGNEQFF. The CDR3 coding sequence is TGTGCCAGCAGCTCCAATTCCCCGACTAGCGGGAGTGGTAATGAGCAGTTCTTC.

J is TRBJ2-1 and V is TRBV14; 8 bases align to TRBD1. Per germline, CDR1 SGHDN and CDR2 FVKESK. The CDR3 covers 15 residues. The V segment lost 4 bases and the J segment 4 bases; nucleotides outside the gene matches: 6. This CDR3 is CASSRAGGPYNEQFF. The CDR3, as DNA: TGTGCCAGCAGCCGAGCAGGGGGCCCGTACAATGAGCAGTTCTTC.

The V and J genes are TRBV28 and TRBJ1-2; D gene ambiguous. Germline-derived CDR1 and CDR2 are MDHEN and SYDVKM. The CDR3 contains 12 residues. Trimming shortened V by 3 bases and J by 7 bases, and 9 bases separated the two germline ends. The CDR3 nucleotides are TGTGCCAGCAGTTTGGACTTACTTGGCTACACCTTC. Its translation is CASSLDLLGYTF.

This sequence joins TRBV19 and TRBJ1-4, with D perhaps matching TRBD1 (5 bases). CDR1 is LNHDA, CDR2 SQIVND, per germline (reference sequence). The CDR3 totals 15 residues. V lost 5 bases and J lost 4, with 14 bases in between. CDR3 in DNA: TGTGCCAGTAGTGTCCCTCGAAGGGGTAATGAAAAACTGTTTTTT. Translated: CASSVPRRGNEKLFF.

The chain employs TRBV27 and TRBJ1-2, with a weak D call TRBD1 (5 bases). Looked up from germline, CDR1 is MNHEY and CDR2 is SMNVEV (reference sequence). The CDR3 spans 15 residues. Trimming cost V 6 bases and J 3 bases, with 17 bases left between them. The CDR3 is CASRVRVRFDYGYTF. CDR3 DNA: TGTGCCAGCAGGGTCAGGGTCAGGTTTGACTATGGCTACACCTTC.

The chain employs TRBV30 and TRBJ1-3; D ambiguous. Deletions cut 0 bases from V and 1 base from J, with 10 bases between. The length of the CDR3 is 15 residues. CDR1 is GTSNPN and CDR2 is SVGIG in the germline V gene (reference sequence). The CDR3 protein is CAWSVIRGSGNTIYF. In DNA form, the CDR3 reads TGTGCCTGGAGTGTAATCCGGGGTTCTGGAAACACCATATATTTT.

J is TRBJ2-5 and V is TRBV18; D is perhaps TRBD2 (5 bases). V gave up 2 bases and J gave up 1 base, with 11 bases separating them. The CDR3 spans 15 residues. Germline V gene data show CDR1 as KGHSH and CDR2 as LQKENI. The CDR3 DNA reads as TGTGCCAGCTCACCATTTGCGGGCACCCAAGAGACCCAGTACTTC. This sequence encodes CASSPFAGTQETQYF.

The chain is built from TRBV2 and TRBJ2-2, with a possible D match to TRBD2 (5 bases). The CDR3 contains 14 residues. Trimming took 3 bases from V and 6 from J, leaving 11 bases between them. Germline CDR1 reads SNHLY; CDR2 reads FYNNEI. This CDR3 reads CASSENLGAGELFF. CDR3 coding DNA: TGTGCCAGCAGTGAGAATCTGGGAGCCGGGGAGCTGTTTTTT.

The J gene is TRBJ2-7, the V gene TRBV19; D remains unclear. Germline CDR1 reads LNHDA; CDR2 reads SQIVND (reference sequence). V lost 4 bases to trimming and J lost 2 bases, with 12 bases between them. The CDR3 loop spans 14 amino acids. CDR3 DNA: TGTGCCAGTAGTACGGCGGCCGCACCCTACGAGCAGTACTTC. It is translated as CASSTAAAPYEQYF. Full variable domain (missing parts from reference TRBV19 and TRBJ2-7): DGGITQSPKYLFRKEGQNVTLSCEQNLNHDAMYWYRQDPGQGLRLIYYSQIVNDFQKGDIAEGYSVSREKKESFPLTVTSAQKNPTAFYLCASSTAAAPYEQYFGPGTRLTVT.

V and J are TRBV5-6 and TRBJ2-2; D unclear. This CDR3 spans 13 amino acids. Trimming took 4 bases from V and 6 from J, leaving 10 bases between them. CDR1 and CDR2 from the germline V gene are SGHDT and YYEEEE. For the CDR3, the DNA is TGTGCCAGCAGCACTGGTTTTGCCGGGGAGCTGTTTTTT. Its protein product is CASSTGFAGELFF.

This chain connects TRBV29-1 to TRBJ2-3, with 10 bases fitting TRBD2. This CDR3 contains 15 residues. Germline-derived CDR1 and CDR2 are SQVTM and ANQGSEA. DNA for the CDR3: TGCAGTTTAGCGGGAGGTGGTTTGGGCACAGATACGCAGTATTTT. Its translation is CSLAGGGLGTDTQYF.

This clone has just a few counts. The V call is TRBV19, the J call TRBJ2-7; no definite D call. The ends were cut back, 5 bases at V and 0 bases at J, with 11 bases in the middle. The V gene's germline CDR1 is LNHDA and CDR2 SQIVND (reference sequence). This CDR3 comprises 14 residues. DNA of the CDR3: TGTGCCAGTAGTCCGTCCTTGAGCTCCTACGAGCAGTACTTC. Translation: CASSPSLSSYEQYF.